A single sample gave rise to the 6 T cell receptor beta chains below, sequenced in a study of blood T cell repertoires in COVID-19. The protocol was immunoSEQ multiplex PCR, while the TCRdb copy is restricted to in-frame clones and leaves out a portion. The sample comprises roughly 160,000 clones, roughly four fifths of which are singletons, and over 2% rests with the top ten. Sequencing input: peripheral blood. The origin of the receptors is a woman over 75 with acute or convalescent COVID-19.

V is TRBV30 and J is TRBJ2-1; 8 bases are shared with TRBD2. In germline, CDR1 is GTSNPN, CDR2 SVGIG (reference sequence). The CDR3 covers 13 residues. Trimming took 0 bases from V and 9 from J; bases not matched to a gene: 4. CDR3 nucleotide sequence: TGTGCCTGGAGTGTGACTAGCGTGACTGAGCAGTTCTTC. The encoded protein is CAWSVTSVTEQFF. Together with reference TRBV30 and TRBJ2-1, the CDR3 gives the full variable domain: SQTIHQWPATLVQPVGSPLSLECTVEGTSNPNLYWYRQAAGRGLQLLFYSVGIGQISSEVPQNLSASRPQDRQFILSSKKLLLSDSGFYLCAWSVTSVTEQFFGPGTRLTVL.

The J gene is TRBJ2-1, the V gene TRBV19; TRBD1 matches 9 bases. Germline V gives CDR1 LNHDA, CDR2 SQIVND (reference sequence). This CDR3 is 15 amino acids long. Trimming removed 6 bases from V and 7 bases from J; junction bases left unmatched: 10. For the CDR3, the DNA is TGTGCCAGTAGGGCACAGGGGGCTGGGGAAAATGAGCAGTTCTTC. Protein: CASRAQGAGENEQFF.

The chain has TRBV6-2 or TRBV6-3 and TRBJ2-7; 7 bases align to TRBD1. Germline V gives CDR1 MNHEY, CDR2 SVGEGT. The V segment lost 6 bases and the J segment 3 bases; nucleotides outside the gene matches: 11. CDR3 length equals 15 residues. DNA for the CDR3: TGTGCCAGCAGCTCGTCCGACAGGGTAATCTACGAGCAGTACTTC. Translating it yields CASSSSDRVIYEQYF.

The chain joins TRBV5-8 to TRBJ2-7; 9 bases are shared with TRBD1. V lost 1 base and J lost 6; bases outside the gene matches: 5. Germline V gene data show CDR1 as SGHTS and CDR2 as YDEGEE. CDR3 length equals 14 residues. Here the CDR3 reads CASSLPWTGAEQYF. The CDR3 bases are TGTGCCAGCAGCTTGCCCTGGACAGGGGCCGAGCAGTACTTC. The variable domain in full, with the rest retrieved from reference TRBV5-8 and TRBJ2-7, is EAGVTQSPTHLIKTRGQQATLRCSPISGHTSVYWYQQALGLGLQFLLWYDEGEERNRGNFPPRFSGRQFPNYSSELNVNALELEDSALYLCASSLPWTGAEQYFGPGTRLTVT.

This sequence joins TRBV10-3 and TRBJ1-6; TRBD1 aligns across 9 bases. From germline, CDR1 is ENHRY and CDR2 SYGVKD. Trimming at V came to 9 bases and at J to 8 bases, leaving 2 bases not matched to a gene. The CDR3 is 12 amino acids. DNA of the CDR3: TGTGCCATAAGGACAGGGGATTCACCCCTCCACTTT. It encodes CAIRTGDSPLHF.

The rearrangement links TRBV9 to TRBJ2-5; D is unresolved. This CDR3 comprises 14 residues. Trimming removed 0 bases at V and 0 bases at J, with 6 bases between. Germline V CDR1 and CDR2: SGDLS, YYNGEE. The CDR3 loop is CASSVGANQETQYF. CDR3 DNA: TGTGCCAGCAGCGTAGGAGCGAACCAAGAGACCCAGTACTTC.